The rows below give T cell receptor beta chains drawn from one sample of a study of blood T cell repertoires in COVID-19. Sequencing was performed with immunoSEQ multiplex PCR; in TCRdb, only in-frame clones are kept and a portion is missing. The sample contains 89,000 or so clones, 85% of which appear only once. Sequenced input: peripheral blood. These receptors were obtained from a man older than 75 with acute or convalescent COVID-19. Each CDR3 is given with its conserved first and last residue. A D gene is named only where the DNA matches it firmly. Size tells how often a clone was seen (once, few, many) or the class of an expanded clone, and some rows leave it out.

J gene: TRBJ2-1
V gene: TRBV6-5
clone size: .
D gene: TRBD2
CDR3 DNA: TGTGCCAGCAGACTTAGCGGGAGTAGGAATGAGCAGTTCTTC
CDR3 protein: CASRLSGSRNEQFF

J gene: TRBJ1-3
V gene: TRBV5-5
clone size: .
D gene: TRBD1
CDR3 DNA: TGTGCCAGCAGACCAGGTGAAGGGGGCCGCTCTGGAAACACCATATATTTT
CDR3 protein: CASRPGEGGRSGNTIYF

J gene: TRBJ2-1
V gene: TRBV28
clone size: .
D gene: TRBD2
CDR3 DNA: TGTGCCAGCAGTTTCACTAGCGGTATTAGGAATGAGCAGTTCTTC
CDR3 protein: CASSFTSGIRNEQFF

J gene: TRBJ1-5
V gene: TRBV19
clone size: .
D gene: .
CDR3 DNA: TGTGCCAGTAGCGTAGAAAATCAGCCCCAGCATTTT
CDR3 protein: CASSVENQPQHF

J gene: TRBJ2-3
V gene: TRBV19
clone size: .
D gene: TRBD2
CDR3 DNA: TGTGCCAGTAGTAATGGACTAGCGGGAACAGATACGCAGTATTTT
CDR3 protein: CASSNGLAGTDTQYF

J gene: TRBJ2-2
V gene: TRBV7-2
clone size: .
D gene: TRBD2
CDR3 DNA: TGTGCCAGCAGCTTATGGGTTCCTAGCGGGGGGAACACCGGGGAGCTGTTTTTT
CDR3 protein: CASSLWVPSGGNTGELFF

J gene: TRBJ1-3
V gene: TRBV28
clone size: .
D gene: .
CDR3 DNA: TGTGCCAGTGACGGGGGGAAGTCCTCTGGAAACACCATATATTTT
CDR3 protein: CASDGGKSSGNTIYF

J gene: TRBJ2-6
V gene: TRBV6-5
clone size: .
D gene: .
CDR3 DNA: TGTGCCAGCAGTTACTTCGGGTCTGGGGCCAACGTCCTGACTTTC
CDR3 protein: CASSYFGSGANVLTF

J gene: TRBJ2-4
V gene: TRBV5-1
clone size: .
D gene: TRBD1
CDR3 DNA: TGCGCCAGCAGCGACGTCCCGGGACAGGGGGCACTGAAAAACATTCAGTACTTC
CDR3 protein: CASSDVPGQGALKNIQYF

J gene: TRBJ2-5
V gene: TRBV29-1
clone size: .
D gene: TRBD2
CDR3 DNA: TGCAGCGTCAAACATCCGGGGGGGGAGACCCAGTACTTC
CDR3 protein: CSVKHPGGETQYF

J gene: TRBJ2-7
V gene: TRBV7-3
clone size: once
D gene: .
CDR3 DNA: TGTGCCAGCAGCTTATCTAGCAGGGGTGGCGGCGAGCAGTACTTC
CDR3 protein: CASSLSSRGGGEQYF

J gene: TRBJ2-7
V gene: TRBV6-5
clone size: .
D gene: .
CDR3 DNA: TGTGCCAGCACCCCGGCGGTCTACGAGCAGTACTTC
CDR3 protein: CASTPAVYEQYF

J gene: TRBJ2-1
V gene: TRBV19
clone size: .
D gene: .
CDR3 DNA: TGTGCCAGTCTCGACATGAGCTCCTACAATGAGCAGTTCTTC
CDR3 protein: CASLDMSSYNEQFF

J gene: TRBJ1-5
V gene: TRBV7-3
clone size: few
D gene: .
CDR3 DNA: TGTGCCAGCAGCTTCTCAAATAGTCAGCCCCAGCATTTT
CDR3 protein: CASSFSNSQPQHF

J gene: TRBJ2-7
V gene: TRBV19
clone size: .
D gene: TRBD1
CDR3 DNA: TGTGCCAAAGGAACGGACAGGGGGTCCCCTCCCCTCTCCGAGCAGTACTTC
CDR3 protein: CAKGTDRGSPPLSEQYF

J gene: TRBJ2-1
V gene: TRBV3-1/TRBV3-2
clone size: .
D gene: .
CDR3 DNA: TGTGCCAGCAGCCAAGGACCGACTCCGAACAATGAGCAGTTCTTC
CDR3 protein: CASSQGPTPNNEQFF

J gene: TRBJ2-4
V gene: TRBV23-1
clone size: .
D gene: .
CDR3 DNA: TGCGCCAGCAGTCAATCTCGGGACAAACATTATACCTTAGCCAAAAACATTCAGTACTTC
CDR3 protein: CASSQSRDKHYTLAKNIQYF